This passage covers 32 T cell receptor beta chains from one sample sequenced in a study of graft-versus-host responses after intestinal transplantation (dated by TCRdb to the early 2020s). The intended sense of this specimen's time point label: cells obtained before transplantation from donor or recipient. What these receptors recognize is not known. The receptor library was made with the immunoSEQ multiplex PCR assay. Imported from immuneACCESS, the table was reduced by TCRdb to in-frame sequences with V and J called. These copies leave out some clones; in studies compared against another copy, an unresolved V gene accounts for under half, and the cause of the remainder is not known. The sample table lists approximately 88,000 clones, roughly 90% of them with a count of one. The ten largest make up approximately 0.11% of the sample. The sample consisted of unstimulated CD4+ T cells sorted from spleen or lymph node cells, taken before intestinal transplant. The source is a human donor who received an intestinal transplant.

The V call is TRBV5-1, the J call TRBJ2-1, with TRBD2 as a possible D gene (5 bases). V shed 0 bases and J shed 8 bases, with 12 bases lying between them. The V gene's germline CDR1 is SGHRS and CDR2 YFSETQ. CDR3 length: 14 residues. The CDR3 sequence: CASSLERVGDEQFF. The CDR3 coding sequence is TGCGCCAGCAGCTTGGAGAGGGTCGGGGATGAGCAGTTCTTC.

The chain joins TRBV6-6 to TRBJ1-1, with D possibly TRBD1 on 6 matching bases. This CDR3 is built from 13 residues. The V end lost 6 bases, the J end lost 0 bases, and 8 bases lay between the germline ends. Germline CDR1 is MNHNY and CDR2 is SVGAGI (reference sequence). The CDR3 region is CASRGHLNTEAFF. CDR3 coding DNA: TGTGCCAGCAGGGGACACCTGAACACTGAAGCTTTCTTT.

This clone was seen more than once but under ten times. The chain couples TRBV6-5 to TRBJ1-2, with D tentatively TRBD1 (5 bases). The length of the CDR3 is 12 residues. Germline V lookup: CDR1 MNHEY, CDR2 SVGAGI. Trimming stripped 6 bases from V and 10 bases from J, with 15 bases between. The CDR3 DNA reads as TGTGCCAGCAGGGAACTATGGGGGGACTACACCTTC. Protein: CASRELWGDYTF.

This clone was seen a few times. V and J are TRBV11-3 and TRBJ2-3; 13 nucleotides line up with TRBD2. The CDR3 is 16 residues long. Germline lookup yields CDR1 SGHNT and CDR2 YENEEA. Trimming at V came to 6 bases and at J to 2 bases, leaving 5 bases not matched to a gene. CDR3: CASSLGTSGVTDTQYF. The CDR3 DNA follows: TGTGCCAGCAGTCTAGGGACTAGCGGGGTCACAGATACGCAGTATTTT.

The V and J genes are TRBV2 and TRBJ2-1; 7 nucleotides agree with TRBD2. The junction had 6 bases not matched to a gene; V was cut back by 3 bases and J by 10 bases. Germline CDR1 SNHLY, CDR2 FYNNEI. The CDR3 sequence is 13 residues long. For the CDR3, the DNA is TGTGCCAGCAGTGAGTACCCGACTAGCGAGCAGTTCTTC. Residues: CASSEYPTSEQFF. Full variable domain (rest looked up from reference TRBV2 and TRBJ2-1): EPEVTQTPSHQVTQMGQEVILRCVPISNHLYFYWYRQILGQKVEFLVSFYNNEISEKSEIFDDQFSVERPDGSNFTLKIRSTKLEDSAMYFCASSEYPTSEQFFGPGTRLTVL.

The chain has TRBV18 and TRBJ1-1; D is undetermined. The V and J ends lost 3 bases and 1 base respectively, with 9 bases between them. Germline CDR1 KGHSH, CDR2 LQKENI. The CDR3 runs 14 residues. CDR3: CASSPSRGNTEAFF. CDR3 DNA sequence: TGTGCCAGCTCACCTTCTCGGGGGAACACTGAAGCTTTCTTT.

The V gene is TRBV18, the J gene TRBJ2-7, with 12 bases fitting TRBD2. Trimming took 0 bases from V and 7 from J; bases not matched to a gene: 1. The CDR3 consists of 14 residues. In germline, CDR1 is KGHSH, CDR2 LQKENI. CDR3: CASSPPGLAGEQYF. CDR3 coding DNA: TGTGCCAGCTCACCACCGGGACTAGCGGGTGAGCAGTACTTC. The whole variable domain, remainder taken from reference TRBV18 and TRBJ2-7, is NAGVMQNPRHLVRRRGQEARLRCSPMKGHSHVYWYRQLPEEGLKFMVYLQKENIIDESGMPKERFSAEFPKEGPSILRIQQVVRGDSAAYFCASSPPGLAGEQYFGPGTRLTVT.

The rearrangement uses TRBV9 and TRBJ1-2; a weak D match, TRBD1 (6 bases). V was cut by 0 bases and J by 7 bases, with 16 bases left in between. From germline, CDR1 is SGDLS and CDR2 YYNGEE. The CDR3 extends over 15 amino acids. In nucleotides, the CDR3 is TGTGCCAGCAGCGTAGGTCGGGGGGCGCAGAGTGGCTACACCTTC. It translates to CASSVGRGAQSGYTF.

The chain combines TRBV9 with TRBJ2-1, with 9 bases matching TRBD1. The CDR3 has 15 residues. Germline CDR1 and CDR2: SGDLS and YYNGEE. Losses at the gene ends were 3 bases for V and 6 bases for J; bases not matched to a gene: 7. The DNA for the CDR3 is TGTGCCAGCAGCGACCCGGGACAGGGTATCAATGAGCAGTTCTTC. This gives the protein CASSDPGQGINEQFF. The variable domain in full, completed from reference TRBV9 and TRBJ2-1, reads DSGVTQTPKHLITATGQRVTLRCSPRSGDLSVYWYQQSLDQGLQFLIQYYNGEERAKGNILERFSAQQFPDLHSELNLSSLELGDSALYFCASSDPGQGINEQFFGPGTRLTVL.

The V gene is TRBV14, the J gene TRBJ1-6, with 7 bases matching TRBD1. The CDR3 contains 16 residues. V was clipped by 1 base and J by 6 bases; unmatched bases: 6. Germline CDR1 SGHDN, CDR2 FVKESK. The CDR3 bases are TGTGCCAGCAGCCAAGCCTCAGGGGGAGGTAATTCACCCCTCCACTTT. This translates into CASSQASGGGNSPLHF.

CDR3 protein: CASSRQGGGYTF. The CDR3 region has the DNA TGTGCCAGCAGCCGACAGGGTGGTGGCTACACCTTC. The rearrangement joins TRBV11-2 to TRBJ1-2; 7 bases are shared with TRBD1. V lost 5 bases to trimming and J lost 7 bases; unmatched junction nucleotides: 4. Germline-derived CDR1 and CDR2 are SGHAT and FQNNGV. There are 12 residues in the CDR3.

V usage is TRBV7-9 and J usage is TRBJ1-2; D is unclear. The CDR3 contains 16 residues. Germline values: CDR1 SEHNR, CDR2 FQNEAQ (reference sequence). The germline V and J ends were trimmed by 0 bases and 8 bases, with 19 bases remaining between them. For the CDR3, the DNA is TGTGCCAGCAGCTTAGCCCCATTAACCAGGAGGAACGGCTACACCTTC. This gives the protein CASSLAPLTRRNGYTF.

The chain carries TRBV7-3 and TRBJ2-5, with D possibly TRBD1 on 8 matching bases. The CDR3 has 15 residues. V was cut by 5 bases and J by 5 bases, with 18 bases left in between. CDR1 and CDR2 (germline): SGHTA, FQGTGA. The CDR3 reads CASSETTGEGETQYF. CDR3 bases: TGTGCCAGCAGCGAGACGACAGGGGAGGGGGAGACCCAGTACTTC.

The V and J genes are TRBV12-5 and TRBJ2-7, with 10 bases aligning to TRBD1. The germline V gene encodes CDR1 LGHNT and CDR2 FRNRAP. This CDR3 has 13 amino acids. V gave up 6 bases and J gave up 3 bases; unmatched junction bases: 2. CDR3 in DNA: TGTGCTAGTGGCCGGGACAGGGGCTACGAGCAGTACTTC. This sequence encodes CASGRDRGYEQYF. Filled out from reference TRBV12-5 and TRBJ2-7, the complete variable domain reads DARVTQTPRHKVTEMGQEVTMRCQPILGHNTVFWYRQTMMQGLELLAYFRNRAPLDDSGMPKDRFSAEMPDATLATLKIQPSEPRDSAVYFCASGRDRGYEQYFGPGTRLTVT.

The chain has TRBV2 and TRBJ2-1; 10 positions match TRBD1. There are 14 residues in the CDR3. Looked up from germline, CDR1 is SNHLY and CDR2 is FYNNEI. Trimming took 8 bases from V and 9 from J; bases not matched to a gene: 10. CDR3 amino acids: CASSRDRGGGEQFF. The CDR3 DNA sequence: TGTGCCAGCTCTCGGGACAGGGGTGGCGGTGAGCAGTTCTTC.

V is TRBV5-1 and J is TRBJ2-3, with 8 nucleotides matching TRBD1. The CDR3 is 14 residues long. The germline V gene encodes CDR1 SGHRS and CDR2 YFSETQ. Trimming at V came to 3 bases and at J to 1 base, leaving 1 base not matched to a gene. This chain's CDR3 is CASSWGQGTDTQYF. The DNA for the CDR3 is TGCGCCAGCAGCTGGGGACAGGGCACAGATACGCAGTATTTT.

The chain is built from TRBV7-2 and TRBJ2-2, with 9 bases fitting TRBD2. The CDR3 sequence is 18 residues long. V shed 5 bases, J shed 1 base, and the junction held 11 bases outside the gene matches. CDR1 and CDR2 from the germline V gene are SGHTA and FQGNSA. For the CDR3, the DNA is TGTGCCAGCAGCCCACAACCAAATAGCGGGGGGAACACCGGGGAGCTGTTTTTT. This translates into CASSPQPNSGGNTGELFF.

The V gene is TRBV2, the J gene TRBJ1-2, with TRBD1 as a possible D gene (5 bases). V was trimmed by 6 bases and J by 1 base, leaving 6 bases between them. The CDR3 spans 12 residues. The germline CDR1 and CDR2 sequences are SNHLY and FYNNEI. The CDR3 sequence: CASRGVNYGYTF. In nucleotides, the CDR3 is TGTGCCAGCAGAGGGGTTAACTATGGCTACACCTTC.

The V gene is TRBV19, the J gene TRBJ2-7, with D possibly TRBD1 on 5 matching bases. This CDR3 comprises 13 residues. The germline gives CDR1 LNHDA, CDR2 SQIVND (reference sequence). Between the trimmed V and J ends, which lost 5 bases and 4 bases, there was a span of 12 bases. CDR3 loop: CASSPQTAYEQYF. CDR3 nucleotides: TGTGCCAGTAGTCCCCAGACAGCATACGAGCAGTACTTC.

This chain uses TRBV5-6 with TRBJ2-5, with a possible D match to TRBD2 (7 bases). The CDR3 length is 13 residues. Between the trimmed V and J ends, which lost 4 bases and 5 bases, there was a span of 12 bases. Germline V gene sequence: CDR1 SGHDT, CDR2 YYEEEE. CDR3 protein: CASSGGRGETQYF. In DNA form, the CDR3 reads TGTGCCAGCAGCGGGGGGCGGGGGGAGACCCAGTACTTC. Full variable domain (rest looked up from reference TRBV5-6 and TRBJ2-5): DAGVTQSPTHLIKTRGQQVTLRCSPKSGHDTVSWYQQALGQGPQFIFQYYEEEERQRGNFPDRFSGHQFPNYSSELNVNALLLGDSALYLCASSGGRGETQYFGPGTRLLVL.

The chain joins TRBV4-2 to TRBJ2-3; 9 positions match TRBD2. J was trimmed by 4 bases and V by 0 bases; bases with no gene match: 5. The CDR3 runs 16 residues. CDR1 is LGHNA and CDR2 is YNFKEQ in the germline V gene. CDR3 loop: CASSQDVAGGPDTQYF. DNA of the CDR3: TGTGCCAGCAGCCAAGACGTGGCGGGGGGGCCAGATACGCAGTATTTT.

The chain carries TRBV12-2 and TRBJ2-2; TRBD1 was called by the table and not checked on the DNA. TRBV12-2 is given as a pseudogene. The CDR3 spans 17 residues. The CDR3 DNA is TGTGCAAGTCCACGGACAGGGGGGAGCCCGAACACCGGGGAGCTGTTTTTT. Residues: CASPRTGGSPNTGELFF.

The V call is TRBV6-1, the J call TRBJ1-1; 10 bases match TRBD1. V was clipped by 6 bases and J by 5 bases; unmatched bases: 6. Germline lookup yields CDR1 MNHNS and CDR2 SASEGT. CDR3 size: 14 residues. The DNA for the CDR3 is TGTGCCAGCAGCGTCCCGGGACAGGGGACTGAAGCTTTCTTT. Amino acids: CASSVPGQGTEAFF.

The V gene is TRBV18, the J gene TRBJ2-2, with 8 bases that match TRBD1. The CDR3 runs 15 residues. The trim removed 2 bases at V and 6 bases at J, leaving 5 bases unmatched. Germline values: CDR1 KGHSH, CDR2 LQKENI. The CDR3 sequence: CASSPGQGGPGELFF. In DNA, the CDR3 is TGTGCCAGCTCACCAGGACAGGGCGGCCCCGGGGAGCTGTTTTTT.

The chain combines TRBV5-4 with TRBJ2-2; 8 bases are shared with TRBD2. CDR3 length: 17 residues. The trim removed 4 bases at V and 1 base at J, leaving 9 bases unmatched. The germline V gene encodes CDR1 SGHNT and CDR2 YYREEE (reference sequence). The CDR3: CASSRGGLAGNTGELFF. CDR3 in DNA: TGTGCCAGCAGCCGGGGGGGGCTAGCGGGGAACACCGGGGAGCTGTTTTTT. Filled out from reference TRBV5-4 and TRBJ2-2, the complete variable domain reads ETGVTQSPTHLIKTRGQQVTLRCSSQSGHNTVSWYQQALGQGPQFIFQYYREEENGRGNFPPRFSGLQFPNYSSELNVNALELDDSALYLCASSRGGLAGNTGELFFGEGSRLTVL.

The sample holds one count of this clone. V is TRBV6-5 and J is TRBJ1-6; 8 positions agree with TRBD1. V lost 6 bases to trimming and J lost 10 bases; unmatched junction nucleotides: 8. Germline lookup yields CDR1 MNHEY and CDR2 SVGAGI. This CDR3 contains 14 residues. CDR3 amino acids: CASRSDRGGSPLHF. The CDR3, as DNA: TGTGCCAGCAGATCCGACAGGGGCGGGTCACCCCTCCACTTT.

The CDR3 region is CASSQVRGAPFVGELFF. DNA of the CDR3: TGCGCCAGCAGCCAAGTCCGGGGGGCGCCATTTGTCGGGGAGCTGTTTTTT. This sequence joins TRBV4-1 and TRBJ2-2, with TRBD2 as a possible D gene (7 bases). The CDR3 consists of 17 residues. The ends were cut back, 1 base at V and 7 bases at J, with 19 bases in the middle. CDR1 MGHRA and CDR2 YSYEKL come from the germline V gene.

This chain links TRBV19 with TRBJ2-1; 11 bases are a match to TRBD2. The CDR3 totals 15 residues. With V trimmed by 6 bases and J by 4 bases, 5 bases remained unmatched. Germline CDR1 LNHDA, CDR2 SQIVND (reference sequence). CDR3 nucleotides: TGTGCCAGTAGAGCCGGGACTAGCGGATACAATGAGCAGTTCTTC. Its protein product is CASRAGTSGYNEQFF.

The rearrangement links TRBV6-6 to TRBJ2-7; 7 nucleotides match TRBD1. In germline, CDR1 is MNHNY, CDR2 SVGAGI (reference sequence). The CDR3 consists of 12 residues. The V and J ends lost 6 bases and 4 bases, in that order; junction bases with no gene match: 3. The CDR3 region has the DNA TGTGCCAGCAGCAACAGGGGATACGAGCAGTACTTC. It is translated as CASSNRGYEQYF.

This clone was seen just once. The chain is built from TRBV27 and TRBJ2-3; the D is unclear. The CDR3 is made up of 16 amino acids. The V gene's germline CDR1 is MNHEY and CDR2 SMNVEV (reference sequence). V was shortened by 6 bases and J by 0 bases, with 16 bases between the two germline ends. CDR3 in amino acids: CASRPQLASSTDTQYF. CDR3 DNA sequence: TGTGCCAGCAGGCCACAGTTGGCCTCTAGCACAGATACGCAGTATTTT.

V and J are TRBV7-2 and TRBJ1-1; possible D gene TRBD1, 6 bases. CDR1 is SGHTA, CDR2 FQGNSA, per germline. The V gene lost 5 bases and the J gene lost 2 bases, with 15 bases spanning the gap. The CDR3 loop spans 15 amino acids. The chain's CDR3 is CASSTRQAYNTEAFF. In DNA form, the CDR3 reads TGTGCCAGCAGCACACGACAGGCGTATAACACTGAAGCTTTCTTT. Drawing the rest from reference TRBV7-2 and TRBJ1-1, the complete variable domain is GAGVSQSPSNKVTEKGKDVELRCDPISGHTALYWYRQSLGQGLEFLIYFQGNSAPDKSGLPSDRFSAERTGGSVSTLTIQRTQQEDSAVYLCASSTRQAYNTEAFFGQGTRLTVV.

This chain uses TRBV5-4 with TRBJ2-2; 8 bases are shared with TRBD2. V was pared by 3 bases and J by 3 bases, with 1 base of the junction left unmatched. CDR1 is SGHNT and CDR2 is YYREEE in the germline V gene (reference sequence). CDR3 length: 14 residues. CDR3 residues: CASSSGLDTGELFF. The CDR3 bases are TGTGCCAGCAGCTCGGGACTAGACACCGGGGAGCTGTTTTTT. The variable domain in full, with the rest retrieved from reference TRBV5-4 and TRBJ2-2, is ETGVTQSPTHLIKTRGQQVTLRCSSQSGHNTVSWYQQALGQGPQFIFQYYREEENGRGNFPPRFSGLQFPNYSSELNVNALELDDSALYLCASSSGLDTGELFFGEGSRLTVL.